These T cell receptor beta chains were read from a single sample in a study of cytomegalovirus exposure and HLA in healthy donors. Sequencing was performed with immunoSEQ multiplex PCR; in TCRdb, only in-frame clones are kept and a portion is missing. The table lists some 160,000 clones, roughly a tenth of them singletons. Sequenced input: PBMCs. These receptors came from a male donor in good health and CMV-seronegative. Both conserved end residues are part of each CDR3. D genes are given only for firm matches. Not every row has a clone size; where given, it reads once, few, many or a size class.

V	size	J	D	CDR3	DNA
TRBV7-9	.	TRBJ2-1	TRBD2	CASSLVAGGPDEQFF	TGTGCCAGCAGCTTAGTAGCGGGAGGGCCCGATGAGCAGTTCTTC
TRBV5-1	few	TRBJ1-2	.	CASSPEGTANYGYTF	TGCGCCAGCAGCCCAGAGGGTACAGCTAACTATGGCTACACCTTC
TRBV25-1	.	TRBJ2-1	.	CASSRGGSNEQFF	TGTGCCAGCTCGCGAGGAGGGAGTAATGAGCAGTTCTTC
TRBV4-1	few	TRBJ2-2	TRBD2	CASSWPSGNTGELFF	TGCGCCAGCAGCTGGCCTAGCGGTAACACCGGGGAGCTGTTTTTT
TRBV7-9	few	TRBJ2-2	.	CASSLGRATGELFF	TGTGCCAGCAGCTTAGGGAGGGCTACCGGGGAGCTGTTTTTT
TRBV4-3	few	TRBJ2-7	.	CASSQEVGSEQYF	TGCGCCAGCAGCCAAGAGGTCGGGAGCGAGCAGTACTTC
TRBV6-5	.	TRBJ1-2	.	CASSSLDRSRDYGYTF	TGTGCCAGCAGTTCCCTTGACAGGAGCCGAGACTATGGCTACACCTTC
TRBV29-1	.	TRBJ2-2	.	CSVGSFRAGELFF	TGCAGCGTTGGGAGTTTCAGGGCCGGGGAGCTGTTTTTT
TRBV29-1	few	TRBJ1-2	TRBD1	CSVEEMDRAMNGYTF	TGCAGCGTTGAAGAAATGGACAGGGCGATGAATGGCTACACCTTC
TRBV28	.	TRBJ2-3	TRBD2	CASSLFRWASGTLGTSADTQYF	TGTGCCAGCAGTTTATTTAGGTGGGCTAGCGGGACCCTCGGGACCTCGGCAGATACGCAGTATTTT
TRBV27	.	TRBJ1-1	TRBD1	CASSLQRLDRGRAEAFF	TGTGCCAGCAGTTTACAGCGTCTTGACAGGGGACGGGCTGAAGCTTTCTTT
TRBV7-2	.	TRBJ1-1	.	CASSYTGTEAFF	TGTGCCAGCAGCTATACAGGGACTGAAGCTTTCTTT
TRBV27	.	TRBJ2-3	TRBD1	CASTWTGGTDTQYF	TGTGCCAGCACCTGGACAGGGGGGACAGATACGCAGTATTTT
TRBV10-2	.	TRBJ1-2	.	CASRATGNHGYTF	TGCGCCAGCAGGGCAACAGGGAACCATGGCTACACCTTC
TRBV28	.	TRBJ1-1	.	CASTGGLNTEAFF	TGTGCCAGCACGGGAGGATTGAACACTGAAGCTTTCTTT
TRBV7-9	.	TRBJ2-7	.	CASSLSSSGYEQYF	TGTGCCAGCAGCTTAAGTTCAAGCGGCTACGAGCAGTACTTC
TRBV9	.	TRBJ1-4	TRBD1	CASSVAGDRWGGEKLFF	TGTGCCAGCAGCGTGGCCGGGGACAGGTGGGGAGGTGAAAAACTGTTTTTT
TRBV4-3	.	TRBJ2-2	TRBD1	CASSRLQGFSPGELFF	TGCGCCAGCAGCCGCCTACAGGGGTTTTCCCCCGGGGAGCTGTTTTTT
TRBV7-7	.	TRBJ2-2	TRBD2	CASSLAGFGSGGPNTGELFF	TGTGCTAGCAGCTTAGCAGGTTTTGGTAGCGGGGGACCGAACACCGGGGAGCTGTTTTTT
TRBV5-1	.	TRBJ1-1	.	CASSLAGGATLNTEAFF	TGCGCCAGCAGCTTGGCGGGGGGAGCGACCCTAAACACTGAAGCTTTCTTT
TRBV29-1	.	TRBJ2-3	TRBD2	CSGAGEGHGTDTQYF	TGCAGCGGTGCGGGGGAGGGCCATGGCACAGATACGCAGTATTTT
TRBV4-1	.	TRBJ2-1	.	CASSQITGPVNEQFF	TGCGCCAGCAGCCAAATCACAGGCCCTGTCAATGAGCAGTTCTTC
TRBV6-5	.	TRBJ1-2	.	CASSRQQGYNYGYTF	TGTGCCAGCAGTCGGCAACAGGGATACAACTATGGCTACACCTTC
TRBV5-1	.	TRBJ1-2	TRBD1	CASSKGTGGGYTF	TGCGCCAGCAGCAAGGGGACAGGGGGAGGCTACACCTTC
TRBV27	.	TRBJ2-1	TRBD2	CASGASGSPYNEQFF	TGTGCCAGCGGTGCTAGCGGGAGCCCCTACAATGAGCAGTTCTTC
TRBV4-3	.	TRBJ1-1	.	CASSQGTVLNTEAFF	TGCGCCAGCAGCCAAGGGACAGTTCTTAACACTGAAGCTTTCTTT
TRBV27	few	TRBJ1-1	.	CASSLEGLNTEAFF	TGTGCCAGCAGTTTGGAGGGACTGAACACTGAAGCTTTCTTT
TRBV6-1	few	TRBJ1-6	TRBD1	CASHTGTGVASPLHF	TGTGCCAGCCATACCGGGACAGGGGTTGCTTCACCCCTCCACTTT
TRBV4-3	.	TRBJ2-2	TRBD1	CASSPDRGLTGELFF	TGCGCCAGCAGCCCGGACAGGGGGCTAACCGGGGAGCTGTTTTTT
TRBV9	few	TRBJ2-5	.	CASSVANTQGTQYF	TGTGCCAGCAGCGTAGCTAACACCCAGGGGACCCAGTACTTC
TRBV6-5	.	TRBJ1-1	.	CASRTGFRNTEAFF	TGTGCCAGCAGAACAGGATTTCGGAACACTGAAGCTTTCTTT
TRBV5-4	few	TRBJ1-2	.	CASSFLQASRGYTF	TGTGCCAGCAGCTTCCTTCAGGCGTCGCGTGGCTACACCTTC
TRBV6-6	.	TRBJ2-5	.	CASSSSGGLENQYF	TGTGCCAGCAGTTCATCAGGGGGGCTGGAGAACCAGTACTTC
TRBV4-2	.	TRBJ1-1	.	CASSQQQWANTEAFF	TGTGCCAGCAGCCAACAACAGTGGGCAAACACTGAAGCTTTCTTT
TRBV7-2	.	TRBJ1-6	.	CASSPHGDNSPLHF	TGTGCCAGCAGCCCCCACGGGGATAATTCACCCCTCCACTTT
TRBV19	few	TRBJ1-6	TRBD1	CASSTFRTGGNSPLHF	TGTGCCAGTAGTACTTTCAGGACAGGGGGTAATTCACCCCTCCACTTT
TRBV7-2	few	TRBJ1-4	.	CASSLAGGTNEKLFF	TGTGCCAGCAGCTTAGCAGGCGGAACTAATGAAAAACTGTTTTTT
TRBV9	few	TRBJ1-4	.	CASGGSNYEKLFF	TGTGCCAGCGGGGGGAGTAATTACGAAAAACTGTTTTTT
TRBV28	.	TRBJ2-7	.	CASSLNRGEQYF	TGTGCCAGCAGTTTAAACCGGGGAGAGCAGTACTTC
TRBV19	few	TRBJ2-7	TRBD1	CASSMTGTSYEQYF	TGTGCCAGTAGTATGACAGGGACCTCCTACGAGCAGTACTTC
TRBV30	few	TRBJ2-7	.	CAWSVKTGMRAEQYF	TGTGCCTGGAGTGTAAAAACAGGGATGAGGGCCGAGCAGTACTTC
TRBV5-1	few	TRBJ2-7	TRBD1	CASGTGGDEQYF	TGCGCCAGCGGGACAGGGGGCGACGAGCAGTACTTC
TRBV28	few	TRBJ1-2	.	CASIDGPRRGYTF	TGTGCCAGCATCGATGGGCCCCGGCGTGGCTACACCTTC
TRBV5-1	few	TRBJ1-2	.	CASSSADYGYTF	TGCGCCAGCAGCTCCGCAGATTATGGCTACACCTTC
TRBV6-1	.	TRBJ2-1	.	CASSLTYGSYNEQFF	TGTGCCAGCAGCCTCACCTACGGCTCCTACAATGAGCAGTTCTTC
TRBV2	few	TRBJ2-1	TRBD2	CASSALGLAAYNEQFF	TGTGCCAGCAGTGCCTTAGGACTAGCGGCATACAATGAGCAGTTCTTC
TRBV7-9	.	TRBJ1-4	TRBD1	CASSFTTGVSVEKLFF	TGTGCCAGCAGCTTTACAACAGGGGTTTCGGTGGAAAAACTGTTTTTT